These 21 T cell receptor beta chains share one sample of origin, sequenced in a study of cytomegalovirus exposure and HLA in healthy donors. The assay was immunoSEQ multiplex PCR, and TCRdb's table has in-frame clones only and misses some. Of 100,000 to 130,000 clones listed, almost 96% are singletons. Sample: PBMCs. These receptors were taken from a woman in her late teens or twenties in good health and CMV-seronegative.

The sample holds a few counts of this clone. The chain joins TRBV9 to TRBJ2-1; 9 positions match TRBD2. V was clipped by 3 bases and J by 7 bases; unmatched bases: 17. The CDR3 has 18 amino acids. CDR1 and CDR2 (germline): SGDLS, YYNGEE. CDR3: CASSGIEVMAGGPNEQFF. Written as DNA, the CDR3 is TGTGCCAGCAGCGGCATCGAGGTGATGGCGGGGGGGCCAAATGAGCAGTTCTTC.

This chain links TRBV5-1 with TRBJ1-1; TRBD1 aligns across 11 bases. V gave up 7 bases and J gave up 0 bases; unmatched junction bases: 11. Per the germline V gene, CDR1 is SGHRS and CDR2 is YFSETQ. There are 17 residues in the CDR3. The CDR3 bases are TGCGCCAGCGCTGAAGGGACAGGGGGTAGCGTGAACACTGAAGCTTTCTTT. Its protein product is CASAEGTGGSVNTEAFF. The full variable domain, in which reference TRBV5-1 and TRBJ1-1 provide the parts outside the CDR3, is KAGVTQTPRYLIKTRGQQVTLSCSPISGHRSVSWYQQTPGQGLQFLFEYFSETQRNKGNFPGRFSGRQFSNSRSEMNVSTLELGDSALYLCASAEGTGGSVNTEAFFGQGTRLTVV.

This clone was counted only a few times. V and J are TRBV6-1 and TRBJ1-1; D unclear. This CDR3 comprises 14 residues. Germline CDR1 is MNHNS and CDR2 is SASEGT. V was trimmed by 2 bases and J by 1 base, leaving 8 bases between them. CDR3 nucleotide sequence: TGTGCCAGCAGTGAATATCAAGCGAACACTGAAGCTTTCTTT. Its translation: CASSEYQANTEAFF.

The chain has TRBV6-5 and TRBJ2-2, with 11 bases lining up with TRBD2. V was clipped by 0 bases and J by 5 bases; unmatched bases: 2. This CDR3 is 16 amino acids long. Germline loops: CDR1 MNHEY, CDR2 SVGAGI. CDR3 sequence: CASSYSIAGGTGELFF. The CDR3 coding sequence is TGTGCCAGCAGTTACTCGATAGCGGGGGGGACCGGGGAGCTGTTTTTT.

Regarding this clone: At one boundary the junction diverges from the germline segment, which might be a read error. This chain joins TRBV7-7 and TRBJ2-2; 8 bases align to TRBD2. This CDR3 comprises 15 residues. Germline V gene data show CDR1 as SSHAT and CDR2 as FNYEAQ (reference sequence). The CDR3 loop is CASSNSGGNTGELFF. The CDR3 DNA reads as TGTGCTAGCAGCAACAGCGGGGGCAACACCGGGGAGCTGTTTTTT.

This rearrangement joins TRBV5-1 to TRBJ1-1; 9 positions match TRBD1. V shed 3 bases, J shed 1 base, and the junction held 4 bases outside the gene matches. The CDR3 has 15 residues. Germline V CDR1 and CDR2: SGHRS, YFSETQ. The CDR3 loop reads CASSSGTGWNTEAFF. The CDR3 DNA reads as TGCGCCAGCAGCTCCGGGACAGGGTGGAACACTGAAGCTTTCTTT.

The chain recombines TRBV4-1 with TRBJ1-4; TRBD1 matches 7 bases. V shed 1 base and J 2 bases; nucleotides not matched to a gene: 4. The germline CDR1 and CDR2 sequences are MGHRA and YSYEKL. The CDR3 is 16 amino acids. The CDR3 DNA follows: TGCGCCAGCAGCCAAGCACTGGGACAGACTAATGAAAAACTGTTTTTT. Protein sequence: CASSQALGQTNEKLFF.

The V and J genes are TRBV18 and TRBJ2-3; TRBD2 matches at 13 bases. The CDR3 has 17 amino acids. Germline V gene lookup returns CDR1 KGHSH and CDR2 LQKENI. V dropped 5 bases and J dropped 4; count of bases not matched to a gene: 9. The DNA for the CDR3 is TGTGCCAGCTCAACTAGACTAGCGGGGGGCCGCGCAGATACGCAGTATTTT. Amino acids: CASSTRLAGGRADTQYF.

This chain joins TRBV7-6 and TRBJ2-3; D might be TRBD2 (5 bases). CDR1 and CDR2 from the germline V gene are SGHVS and FNYEAQ. Trimming pared 0 bases from V and 9 bases from J, leaving 10 bases between. The CDR3 is 13 amino acids. CDR3 loop: CASSLAGAVTQYF. The CDR3 coding sequence is TGTGCCAGCAGCTTAGCGGGAGCCGTGACGCAGTATTTT.

This clone was recorded a few times. The V call is TRBV5-5, the J call TRBJ2-7, with a tentative D call TRBD2 (5 bases). Germline V gene data show CDR1 as SGHKS and CDR2 as YYEKEE (reference sequence). V lost 0 bases and J lost 6, with 13 bases in between. This CDR3 region has 14 residues. The CDR3 sequence: CASSLGGQWGEQYF. Here the CDR3 DNA reads TGTGCCAGCAGCTTGGGAGGGCAATGGGGCGAGCAGTACTTC.

The chain joins TRBV2 to TRBJ2-7, with D perhaps matching TRBD2 (7 bases). Germline V gives CDR1 SNHLY, CDR2 FYNNEI. The V end was cut by 4 bases, the J end by 0 bases, with 13 bases between. The CDR3 is made up of 15 amino acids. CDR3 sequence reads: CASSGGGRSSYEQYF. CDR3 in DNA: TGTGCCAGCAGTGGGGGGGGGCGGAGCTCCTACGAGCAGTACTTC.

This clone was counted a single time. The chain employs TRBV28 and TRBJ2-5; the match to TRBD2 covers 9 bases. Germline CDR1 is MDHEN and CDR2 is SYDVKM. The CDR3 is 14 residues long. The trim removed 5 bases at V and 5 bases at J, leaving 6 bases unmatched. DNA of the CDR3: TGTGCCAGCAGTCTTGCGGGGGGGCTGGAGACCCAGTACTTC. Translating it yields CASSLAGGLETQYF.

CDR3 sequence reads: CASSLEERQVRGYTF. In nucleotides, the CDR3 is TGTGCCAGCAGCTTAGAGGAACGACAGGTGCGAGGCTACACCTTC. The rearrangement links TRBV7-7 to TRBJ1-2; D might be TRBD1 (6 bases). Trimming shortened V by 1 base and J by 8 bases, and 17 bases separated the two germline ends. From germline, CDR1 is SSHAT and CDR2 FNYEAQ (reference sequence). The CDR3 consists of 15 residues.

This chain connects TRBV5-5 to TRBJ2-5; D perhaps matches TRBD1 (5 bases). V lost 3 bases and J lost 4, with 16 bases in between. Germline CDR1 reads SGHKS; CDR2 reads YYEKEE (reference sequence). The CDR3 is made up of 15 amino acids. CDR3 protein: CASSYLQASGETQYF. In DNA, the CDR3 is TGTGCCAGCAGCTATCTACAGGCGTCGGGAGAGACCCAGTACTTC.

This clone has just a few counts. V usage is TRBV6-1 and J usage is TRBJ1-4, with D possibly matching TRBD1 (6 bases). Trimming left V 8 bases short and J 7 bases short, with 17 bases between. The length of the CDR3 is 14 residues. The germline gives CDR1 MNHNS, CDR2 SASEGT. The CDR3 DNA is TGTGCCAGCGGGTCAAGGGGGTCGAGTGAAAAACTGTTTTTT. This codes for CASGSRGSSEKLFF.

The V and J genes are TRBV5-1 and TRBJ1-1, with D possibly being TRBD1 (6 bases). Trimming cost V 4 bases and J 3 bases, with 13 bases left between them. The germline gives CDR1 SGHRS, CDR2 YFSETQ. This CDR3 has 14 amino acids. CDR3 in DNA: TGCGCCAGCAGCCCTGGACAGTACTACACTGAAGCTTTCTTT. Protein product: CASSPGQYYTEAFF.

V is TRBV7-9 and J is TRBJ1-2, with 7 nucleotides matching TRBD1. CDR1 SEHNR and CDR2 FQNEAQ come from the germline V gene (reference sequence). This CDR3 has 14 residues. V lost 5 bases, J lost 4 bases, and 7 bases stayed unmatched. CDR3 loop: CASSPGTVFYGYTF. The CDR3 bases are TGTGCCAGCAGCCCCGGGACAGTCTTCTATGGCTACACCTTC.

This chain uses TRBV9 with TRBJ2-1; tentatively, D is TRBD2 (6 bases). Germline CDR1 and CDR2: SGDLS and YYNGEE. The V gene lost 2 bases and the J gene lost 4 bases, with 13 bases spanning the gap. CDR3 length equals 15 residues. For the CDR3, the DNA is TGTGCCAGCAGCGTCGCGGGGCCCACATACAATGAGCAGTTCTTC. Translating it yields CASSVAGPTYNEQFF.

CDR3 protein: CASSLEAPATEAFF. The CDR3 DNA sequence: TGCGCCAGCAGCTTGGAGGCCCCAGCGACTGAAGCTTTCTTT. This chain links TRBV5-1 with TRBJ1-1; D not resolved. Germline V lookup: CDR1 SGHRS, CDR2 YFSETQ. The CDR3 covers 14 residues. V lost 0 bases to trimming and J lost 5 bases, with 11 bases between them.

The rearrangement uses TRBV18 and TRBJ1-5; 8 bases align to TRBD1. CDR3 length equals 16 residues. CDR1 is KGHSH and CDR2 is LQKENI in the germline V gene. The J segment lost 6 bases and the V segment lost 6 bases, leaving 13 bases of the junction unmatched. CDR3 amino acids: CASSQSGQGQGQPQHF. Here the CDR3 DNA reads TGTGCCAGCTCCCAATCCGGACAGGGTCAGGGTCAGCCCCAGCATTTT.

V and J are TRBV7-8 and TRBJ2-3, with a possible D match to TRBD1 (5 bases). Germline lookup yields CDR1 SGHVS and CDR2 FQNEAQ. The CDR3 is 14 amino acids. Trimming pared 1 base from V and 5 bases from J, leaving 10 bases between. CDR3 coding DNA: TGTGCCAGCAGCTTAGGCAGGGAACTAGATACGCAGTATTTT. It translates to CASSLGRELDTQYF.